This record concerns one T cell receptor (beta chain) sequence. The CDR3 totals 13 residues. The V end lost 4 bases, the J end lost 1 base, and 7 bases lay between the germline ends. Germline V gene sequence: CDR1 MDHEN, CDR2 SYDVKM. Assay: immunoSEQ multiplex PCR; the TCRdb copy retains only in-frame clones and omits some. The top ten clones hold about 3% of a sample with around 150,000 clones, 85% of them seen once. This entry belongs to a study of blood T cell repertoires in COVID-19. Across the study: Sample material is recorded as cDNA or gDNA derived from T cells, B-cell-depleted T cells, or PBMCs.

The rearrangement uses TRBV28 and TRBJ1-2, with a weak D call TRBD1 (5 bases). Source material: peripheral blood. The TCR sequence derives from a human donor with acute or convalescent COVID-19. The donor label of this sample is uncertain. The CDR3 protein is CASSSGFNYGYTF. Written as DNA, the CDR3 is TGTGCCAGCAGTTCAGGGTTTAACTATGGCTACACCTTC.